This entry describes one T cell receptor (beta chain). These data are taken from a study of control samples from healthy donors and cancer patients. Only in-frame clones appear in the TCRdb table, and some are missing; sequencing was by immunoSEQ multiplex PCR. The profile shows around 160,000 clones, roughly 93% of them singletons. This TCR was recovered from a man aged 18 to 30 in good health. Sequencing used blood.

The chain's CDR3 is CASSLISGEQFF. The CDR3 coding sequence is TGTGCCAGCAGCTTAATCAGCGGTGAGCAGTTCTTC. The rearrangement links TRBV7-3 to TRBJ2-1; a possible D gene is TRBD2 (5 bases). Germline values: CDR1 SGHTA, CDR2 FQGTGA. Trimming pared 1 base from V and 9 bases from J, leaving 7 bases between. The CDR3 covers 12 residues.